This T cell receptor beta chain was obtained from a study of graft-versus-host responses after intestinal transplantation. Study overall: Induction with anti-thymocyte globulin, then tacrolimus and steroids for three to four years, was given to all recipients.

General study points: The authors found GvH clones in recipient marrow, some appearing first in ileum or blood. Some patients had graft-donor T cell macrochimerism. In their allografts, the ratios of graft-versus-host to host-versus-graft T cell clones were high. Circulating GvH clones peaking coincided with falling HvG clones soon after transplant.

The length of the CDR3 is 16 residues. Per the germline V gene, CDR1 is SGHNT and CDR2 is YENEEA. Trimming pared 4 bases from V and 6 bases from J, leaving 18 bases between. On this clone itself: Its antigen is unidentified.

Clones were read by immunoSEQ multiplex PCR, and TCRdb kept only the in-frame ones, dropping some. Here the sample spans roughly 120,000 clones, roughly 93% being singletons. The sample here was unstimulated CD8+ T cells sorted from spleen or lymph node cells, taken before intestinal transplant. The chain employs TRBV11-3 and TRBJ2-2, with D possibly matching TRBD2 (6 bases). The clonotype was recovered from a human donor who received an intestinal transplant. The CDR3, as DNA: TGTGCCAGCAGCTCAAAACGGAGGGGCCTAGCCGGGGAGCTGTTTTTT. It is translated as CASSSKRRGLAGELFF.